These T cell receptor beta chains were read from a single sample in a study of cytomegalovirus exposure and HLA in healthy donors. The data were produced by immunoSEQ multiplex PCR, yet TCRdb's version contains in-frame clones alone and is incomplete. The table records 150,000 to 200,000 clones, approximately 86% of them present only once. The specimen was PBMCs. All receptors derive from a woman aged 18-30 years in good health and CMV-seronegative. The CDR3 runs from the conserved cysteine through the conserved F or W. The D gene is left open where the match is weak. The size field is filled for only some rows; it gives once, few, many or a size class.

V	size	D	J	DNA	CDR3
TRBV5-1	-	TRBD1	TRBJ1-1	TGCGCCAGCAGCCGGGGACAGGGCGACACTGAAGCTTTCTTT	CASSRGQGDTEAFF
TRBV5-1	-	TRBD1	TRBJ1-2	TGCGCCAGCAGCTCGACAGGGGAGGGCTATGGCTACACCTTC	CASSSTGEGYGYTF
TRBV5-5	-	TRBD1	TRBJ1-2	TGTGCCAGCAGCTTGGAGCCAGGGGGCGATAGGGGCCGATATAACTATGGCTACACCTTC	CASSLEPGGDRGRYNYGYTF
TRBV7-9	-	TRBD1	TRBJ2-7	TGTGCCAGCAGCCCAGTTCAGGACAGGTGGGACTTC	CASSPVQDRWDF
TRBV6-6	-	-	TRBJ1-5	TGTGCCAGCAGTTTCCCGGGTGGGAGCAATCAGCCCCAGCATTTT	CASSFPGGSNQPQHF
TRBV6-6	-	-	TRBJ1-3	TGTGCCAGCTTTAAATGGGCCCCGAGAAGGGGCGGCACCATATATTTT	CASFKWAPRRGGTIYF
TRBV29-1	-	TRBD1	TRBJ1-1	TGCAGCGTTGCTGGACAGGGAGGGCGGAACACTGAAGCTTTCTTT	CSVAGQGGRNTEAFF
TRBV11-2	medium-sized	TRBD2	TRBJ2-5	TGTGCCAGCAGCTTATGGCGGGGGGAGGCCCAGTACTTC	CASSLWRGEAQYF
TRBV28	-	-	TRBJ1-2	TGTGCCAGCAGGAAACAGGACCTCTATGGCTACACCTTC	CASRKQDLYGYTF
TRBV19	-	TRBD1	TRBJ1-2	TGTGCCAGTAGCCAACCACACAGGGGACGGAACTATGGCTACACCTTC	CASSQPHRGRNYGYTF
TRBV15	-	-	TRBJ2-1	TGTGCCACCAGCAGAGATTTTTCGAGACTGCGCTACAATGAGCAGTTCTTC	CATSRDFSRLRYNEQFF
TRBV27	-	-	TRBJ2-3	TGTGCCAGCAGCTACCGTAGCACAGATACGCAGTATTTT	CASSYRSTDTQYF
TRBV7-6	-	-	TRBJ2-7	TGTGCCAGCAGCCCCGAACAGGGTTATGCAAACGAGCAGTACTTC	CASSPEQGYANEQYF
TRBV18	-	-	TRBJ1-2	TGTGCCAGCTCACCTGAAGAGGACTATGGCTACACCTTC	CASSPEEDYGYTF
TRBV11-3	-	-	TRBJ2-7	TGTGCCAGCAGCTCCGGGGACGAGCAGTACTTC	CASSSGDEQYF
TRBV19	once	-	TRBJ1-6	TGTGCCAGTAGTATAGGACTAGAGAATTCACCCCTCCACTTT	CASSIGLENSPLHF
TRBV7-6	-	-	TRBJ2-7	TGTGCCAGCAGCTTAGAAATGGCGGGTTCCCTTAGCTCCTACGAGCAGTACTTC	CASSLEMAGSLSSYEQYF
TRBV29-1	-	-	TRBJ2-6	TGCAGCGCCGAGGCTAGCGCTGGGGCCAACGTCCTGACTTTC	CSAEASAGANVLTF
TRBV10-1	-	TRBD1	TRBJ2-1	TGCGCCAGCAGTGAGGACAGGGATGAGCAGTTCTTC	CASSEDRDEQFF
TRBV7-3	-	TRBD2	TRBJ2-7	TGTGCCAGCAGCCCAGGGACTAGCGGCCTAAACGAGCAGTACTTC	CASSPGTSGLNEQYF
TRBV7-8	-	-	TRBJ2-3	TGTGCCAGCAGCTTAGTGCAGGGTCCCACAGATACGCAGTATTTT	CASSLVQGPTDTQYF
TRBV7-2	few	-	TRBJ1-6	TGTGCCAGCAGCACCAGACAGACCAGCTCCTATAATTCACCCCTCCACTTT	CASSTRQTSSYNSPLHF
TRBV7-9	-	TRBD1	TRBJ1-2	TGTGCCAGCACCTACTTAACAGGGGGCGCTTCATATGGCTACACCTTC	CASTYLTGGASYGYTF
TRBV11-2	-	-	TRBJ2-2	TGTGCCAGCAGTCTCGACTATAACACCGGGGAGCTGTTTTTT	CASSLDYNTGELFF
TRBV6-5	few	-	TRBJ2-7	TGTGCCAGCAGTTACGATGGTGGGGGGAACGAGCAGTACTTC	CASSYDGGGNEQYF
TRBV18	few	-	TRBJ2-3	TGTGCCAGTTCCGATCTACAGTCCACAGATACGCAGTATTTT	CASSDLQSTDTQYF
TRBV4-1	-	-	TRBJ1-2	TGCGCCAGCAGCCAAGGACAGTTTAACTATGGCTACACCTTC	CASSQGQFNYGYTF
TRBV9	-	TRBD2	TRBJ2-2	TGTGCCAGCAGCCCGCGACTAGCTGGTGCGACCGGGGAGCTGTTTTTT	CASSPRLAGATGELFF
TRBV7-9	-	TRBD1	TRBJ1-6	TGTGCCAGCAGCCTAAGACAGGGGTTTAATTCACCCCTCCACTTT	CASSLRQGFNSPLHF
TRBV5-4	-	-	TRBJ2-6	TGTGCCAGCAGCTTGGGAGATAACTCTGGGGCCAACGTCCTGACTTTC	CASSLGDNSGANVLTF
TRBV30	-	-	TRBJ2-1	TGTGCCTGGAGTGATGCGAACTCGGGAGAGTTCTTC	CAWSDANSGEFF
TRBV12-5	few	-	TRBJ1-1	TGTGCTAGTGGTTTCTCGCCTCTTGGAGCTGAAGCTTTCTTT	CASGFSPLGAEAFF
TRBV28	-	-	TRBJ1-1	TGTGCCAGCAGTTCTTCAGGGGAGGGGATGACTGAAGCTTTCTTT	CASSSSGEGMTEAFF
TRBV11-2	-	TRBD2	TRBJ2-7	TGTGCCAGCACCACTAGCGGGAGTAGGAGGTCCTACGAGCAGTACTTC	CASTTSGSRRSYEQYF
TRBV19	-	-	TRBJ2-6	TGTGCCAGTAGTATGAGAACAGGAAAGCTGGGTGGGGCCAACGTCCTGACTTTC	CASSMRTGKLGGANVLTF
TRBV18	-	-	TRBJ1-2	TGTGCCAGCTCACCACCGGCAGGCGCTTTTAACTATGGCTACACCTTC	CASSPPAGAFNYGYTF
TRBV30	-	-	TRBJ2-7	TGTGCCTGGAGAGACAAAAATAACCAATTCTACGAGCAGTACTTC	CAWRDKNNQFYEQYF
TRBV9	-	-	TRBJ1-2	TGTGCCAGCAGCGTAGCCAGGAACTATGGCTACACCTTC	CASSVARNYGYTF
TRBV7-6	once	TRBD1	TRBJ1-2	TGTGCCAGCAGCCCCGGGACAGGGGGCGATGGCTACACCTTC	CASSPGTGGDGYTF
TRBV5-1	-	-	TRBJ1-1	TGCGCCAGCAGCTTACATCCGGGACTTCTACTATGGGCTTTCTTT	CASSLHPGLLLWAFF
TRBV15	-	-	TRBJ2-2	TGTGCCACCAGCGCCTCAGGGACCGGGGAGCTGTTTTTT	CATSASGTGELFF
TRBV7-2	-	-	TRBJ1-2	TGTGCCAGCAGCTTAAGTACGGAGCGGTATGGCTACACCTTC	CASSLSTERYGYTF
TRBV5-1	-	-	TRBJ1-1	TGCGCCAGCAGCTTGATCAGGGGTCCTGAAGCTTTCTTT	CASSLIRGPEAFF
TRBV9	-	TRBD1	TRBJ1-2	TGTGCCAGCAGCCTCGGACAGGGAGCTAACTATGGCTACACCTTC	CASSLGQGANYGYTF
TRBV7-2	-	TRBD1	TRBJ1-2	TGTGCCAGCAGCTCCACATACGGACAGGCTGGCTACACCTTC	CASSSTYGQAGYTF
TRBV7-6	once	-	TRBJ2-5	TGTGCCAGCAGCTTATCTAAGAGGGAGACCCAGTACTTC	CASSLSKRETQYF
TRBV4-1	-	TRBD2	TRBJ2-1	TGCGCCAGCAGCCCTTATGCGGGAGAGGAGGGTGAGCAGTTCTTC	CASSPYAGEEGEQFF
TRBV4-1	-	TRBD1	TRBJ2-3	TGCGCCAGCAGCCAAGGTGAGGGGGCCGATACGCAGTATTTT	CASSQGEGADTQYF
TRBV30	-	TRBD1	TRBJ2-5	TGTGCCTGGAGTCCTAAGTTGGGACAGGGGGTAGAGGAGACCCAGTACTTC	CAWSPKLGQGVEETQYF
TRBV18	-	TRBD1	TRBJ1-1	TGTGCCAGCTCCCCCACAGGGGGCTTTGAAGCTTTCTTT	CASSPTGGFEAFF
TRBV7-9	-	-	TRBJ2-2	TGTGCCAGCAGCTTACGACTAACCCTAAACACCGGGGAGCTGTTTTTT	CASSLRLTLNTGELFF
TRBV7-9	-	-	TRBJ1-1	TGTGCCAGCAGCCCACTTGAGCTTGAAGCTTTCTTT	CASSPLELEAFF
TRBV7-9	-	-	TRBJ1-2	TGTGCCAGCAGCTTAAGTTGGGCCACTAACTATGGCTACACCTTC	CASSLSWATNYGYTF